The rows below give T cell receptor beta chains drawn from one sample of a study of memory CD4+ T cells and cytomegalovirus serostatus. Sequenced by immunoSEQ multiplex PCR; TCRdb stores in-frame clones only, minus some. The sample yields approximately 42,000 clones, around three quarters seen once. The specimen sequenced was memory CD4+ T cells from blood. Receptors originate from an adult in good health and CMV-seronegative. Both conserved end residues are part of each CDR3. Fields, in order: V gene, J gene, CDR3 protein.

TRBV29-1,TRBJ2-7,CSVRAGGSYEQYF
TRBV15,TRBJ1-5,CATSRIGGIQPQHF
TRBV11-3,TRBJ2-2,CASSLGGQIGELFF
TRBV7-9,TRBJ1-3,CASSLETGFLGNTIYF
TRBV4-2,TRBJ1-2,CASSQDEGFHGYTF
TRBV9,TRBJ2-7,CASSPGLAEIYEQYF
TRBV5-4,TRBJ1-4,CASSYRTGQNEKLFF
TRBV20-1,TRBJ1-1,CSARGGTEAFF
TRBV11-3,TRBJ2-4,CASSLVRRGKGLKANIQYF
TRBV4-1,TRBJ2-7,CASSQAHTSIPYEQYF
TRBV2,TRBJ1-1,CASSPDMGIVTEAFF
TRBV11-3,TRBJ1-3,CASSIDASSGNTIYF
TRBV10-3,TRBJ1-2,CAISESRDNYGYTF
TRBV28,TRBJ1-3,CASVTTGNTIYF
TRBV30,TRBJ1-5,CAWSPGQSQPQHF